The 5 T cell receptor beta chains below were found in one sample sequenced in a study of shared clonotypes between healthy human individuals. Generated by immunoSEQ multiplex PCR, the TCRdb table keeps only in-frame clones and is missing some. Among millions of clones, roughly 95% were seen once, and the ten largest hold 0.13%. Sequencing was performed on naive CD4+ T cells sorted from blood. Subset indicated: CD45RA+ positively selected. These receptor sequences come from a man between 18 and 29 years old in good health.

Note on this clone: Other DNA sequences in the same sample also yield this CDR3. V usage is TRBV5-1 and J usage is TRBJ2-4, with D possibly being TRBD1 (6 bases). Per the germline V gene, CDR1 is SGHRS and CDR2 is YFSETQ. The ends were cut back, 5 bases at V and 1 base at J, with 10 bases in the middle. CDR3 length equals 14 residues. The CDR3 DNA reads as TGCGCCAGCAGTCCCGACAGGGCCAAAAACATTCAGTACTTC. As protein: CASSPDRAKNIQYF.

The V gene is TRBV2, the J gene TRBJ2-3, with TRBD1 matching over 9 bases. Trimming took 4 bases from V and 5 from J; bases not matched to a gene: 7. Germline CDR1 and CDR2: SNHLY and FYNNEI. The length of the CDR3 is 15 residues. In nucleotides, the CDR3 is TGTGCCAGCAGTGCTTCCGGGACAGGGATAGATACGCAGTATTTT. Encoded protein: CASSASGTGIDTQYF.

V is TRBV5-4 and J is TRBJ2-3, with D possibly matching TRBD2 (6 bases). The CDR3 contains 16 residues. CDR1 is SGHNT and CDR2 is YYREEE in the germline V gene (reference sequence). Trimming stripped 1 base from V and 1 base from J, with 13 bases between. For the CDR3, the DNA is TGTGCCAGCAGCTTGTATAACGGGGGAGGCACAGATACGCAGTATTTT. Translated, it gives CASSLYNGGGTDTQYF.

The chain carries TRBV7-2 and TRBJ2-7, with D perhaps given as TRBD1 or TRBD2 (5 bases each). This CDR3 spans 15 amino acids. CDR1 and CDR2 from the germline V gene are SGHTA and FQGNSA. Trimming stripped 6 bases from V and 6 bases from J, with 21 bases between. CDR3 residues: CASRTFRDPVIEQYF. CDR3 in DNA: TGTGCCAGCAGAACTTTCCGGGACCCCGTGATCGAGCAGTACTTC.

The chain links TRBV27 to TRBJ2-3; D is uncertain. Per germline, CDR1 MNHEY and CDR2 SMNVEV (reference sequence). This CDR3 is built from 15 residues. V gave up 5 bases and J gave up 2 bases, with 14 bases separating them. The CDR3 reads CASSLEGRITDTQYF. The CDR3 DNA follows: TGTGCCAGCAGTCTCGAAGGGCGAATCACAGATACGCAGTATTTT.